This TCR beta chain was sequenced during a study of technical replicates of blood from a handful of donors. Assay: immunoSEQ multiplex PCR; the TCRdb copy retains only in-frame clones and omits some. The sample lists about 100,000 clones, roughly 96% seen once, with 0.34% in the top ten. The junction had 11 bases not matched to a gene; V was cut back by 6 bases and J by 6 bases. Germline loops: CDR1 MNHEY, CDR2 SMNVEV (reference sequence). This CDR3 has 15 residues. This clone was detected once. The chain has TRBV27 and TRBJ1-1; the match to TRBD1 covers 9 bases. Sequenced sample: T cells isolated from PBMCs. This sequence originates from a human donor in good health. CDR3 in DNA: TGTGCCAGCAGCGTGAAGACAGGGGGGATGCCTGAAGCTTTCTTT. Translated: CASSVKTGGMPEAFF.